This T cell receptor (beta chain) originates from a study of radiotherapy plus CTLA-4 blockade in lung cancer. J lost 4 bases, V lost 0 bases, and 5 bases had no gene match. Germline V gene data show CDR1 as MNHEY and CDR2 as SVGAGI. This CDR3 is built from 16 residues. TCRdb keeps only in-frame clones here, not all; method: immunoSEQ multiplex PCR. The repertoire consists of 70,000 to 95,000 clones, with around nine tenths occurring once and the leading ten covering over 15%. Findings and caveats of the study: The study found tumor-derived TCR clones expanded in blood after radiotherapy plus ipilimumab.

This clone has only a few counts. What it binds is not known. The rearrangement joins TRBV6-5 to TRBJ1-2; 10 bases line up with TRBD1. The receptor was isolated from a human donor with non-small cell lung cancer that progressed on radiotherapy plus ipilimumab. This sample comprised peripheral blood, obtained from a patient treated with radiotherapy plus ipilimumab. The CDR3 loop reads CASSYSRTGGGYGYTF. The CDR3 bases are TGTGCCAGCAGTTACTCGAGGACAGGGGGGGGCTATGGCTACACCTTC.